This is a list of T cell receptor beta chains from one sample in a study of shared clonotypes between healthy human individuals. Here immunoSEQ multiplex PCR was the method, and the copy in TCRdb shows in-frame clones only, minus some. The sample has about 590,000 clones, nearly 97% seen once. Sequences were obtained from naive CD8+ T cells sorted from blood. The receptors shown here come from a woman aged 25 to 39 in good health. The CDR3 runs from the conserved cysteine through the conserved F or W. A D gene is named only where the DNA matches it firmly. Size is stated for part of the rows, as once, few or many counts, or as a class when the clone is expanded.

v_call,d_call,j_call,clone_size,cdr3_aa,cdr3_nt
TRBV7-9,NA,TRBJ2-2,few,CASSQLRELFF,TGTGCCAGCAGCCAGCTTCGAGAGCTGTTTTTT
TRBV5-4,TRBD2,TRBJ2-1,NA,CASSWGTSIYEQFF,TGTGCCAGCAGCTGGGGGACTAGCATCTATGAGCAGTTCTTC
TRBV5-4,NA,TRBJ2-1,NA,CASSLPPENEQFF,TGTGCCAGCAGCTTGCCCCCGGAGAATGAGCAGTTCTTC
TRBV4-1,TRBD2,TRBJ2-7,NA,CASSQGSGSGSLEQYF,TGCGCCAGCAGCCAAGGGAGTGGAAGCGGGAGTCTCGAGCAGTACTTC
TRBV28,NA,TRBJ2-3,once,CASSSGEENGLTQYF,TGTGCCAGCAGTTCAGGGGAAGAGAACGGCCTTACGCAGTATTTT
TRBV19,NA,TRBJ2-7,NA,CASRQTGSGEQYF,TGTGCCAGTAGGCAAACAGGGTCCGGCGAGCAGTACTTC
TRBV6-5,TRBD1,TRBJ2-3,NA,CASSRDRGRLDTQYF,TGTGCCAGCAGCCGTGACAGGGGGCGCTTAGATACGCAGTATTTT
TRBV19,NA,TRBJ2-7,NA,CASSAGIIDYEQYF,TGTGCCAGTAGCGCAGGGATAATCGACTACGAGCAGTACTTC
TRBV28,NA,TRBJ2-7,once,CASSFRNYEQYF,TGTGCCAGCAGTTTTCGTAACTACGAGCAGTACTTC
TRBV6-1,NA,TRBJ2-7,NA,CASSELGQGRRFQYF,TGTGCCAGCAGTGAATTAGGGCAGGGGAGACGGTTCCAGTACTTC
TRBV11-3,TRBD2,TRBJ2-1,NA,CASSLGLAGGLRDEQFF,TGTGCCAGCAGCTTGGGGTTAGCGGGAGGGCTCAGAGATGAGCAGTTCTTC
TRBV27,TRBD2,TRBJ2-7,NA,CASSSSSREAMRYEQYF,TGTGCCAGCAGTTCCTCCTCGCGGGAGGCTATGCGCTACGAGCAGTACTTC
TRBV6-9,TRBD2,TRBJ2-7,NA,CASSAGLAGEYVGLFVEQYF,TGTGCCAGCAGTGCCGGACTAGCGGGAGAGTATGTGGGTCTCTTTGTTGAGCAGTACTTC
TRBV4-1,TRBD2,TRBJ2-1,NA,CASSPPRSGRGNEQFF,TGCGCCAGCAGCCCCCCCAGGAGCGGGAGGGGTAATGAGCAGTTCTTC
TRBV29-1,TRBD2,TRBJ2-7,NA,CSVTLANGYEQYF,TGCAGCGTAACACTAGCGAACGGGTACGAGCAGTACTTC
TRBV4-1,TRBD1,TRBJ2-7,NA,CASSQWTGGYEQYF,TGCGCCAGCAGCCAATGGACAGGTGGCTACGAGCAGTACTTC
TRBV5-4,NA,TRBJ1-1,NA,CASSSPSDYSRNTEAFF,TGTGCCAGCAGTTCGCCCTCCGACTATTCCCGAAACACTGAAGCTTTCTTT
TRBV7-8,NA,TRBJ1-1,NA,CASSWDSGTAFF,TGTGCCAGCAGCTGGGACTCCGGGACGGCTTTCTTT
TRBV2,TRBD2,TRBJ2-1,NA,CASSEASVSGRVYNEQFF,TGTGCCAGCAGTGAAGCGTCGGTGAGCGGGAGGGTCTACAATGAGCAGTTCTTC
TRBV7-9,TRBD1,TRBJ1-1,NA,CASSLGLLQGASTEAFF,TGTGCCAGCAGCTTAGGTCTATTGCAGGGGGCCTCCACTGAAGCTTTCTTT
TRBV27,TRBD2,TRBJ2-3,NA,CASSYGTSGIYTQYF,TGTGCCAGCAGTTACGGGACTAGCGGGATATATACGCAGTATTTT
TRBV6-5,NA,TRBJ1-2,NA,CASSGGTEANYGYTF,TGTGCCAGCAGTGGGGGGACGGAAGCTAACTATGGCTACACCTTC
TRBV7-8,NA,TRBJ2-4,NA,CASSDTGLAKNIQYF,TGTGCCAGCAGCGACACAGGACTAGCCAAAAACATTCAGTACTTC
TRBV19,NA,TRBJ1-1,NA,CASSIDPPGPMNTEAFF,TGTGCCAGTAGTATAGATCCTCCGGGACCTATGAACACTGAAGCTTTCTTT
TRBV7-3,NA,TRBJ2-1,NA,CASSSKGGQYNEQFF,TGTGCCAGCAGCTCTAAGGGGGGACAGTACAATGAGCAGTTCTTC
TRBV6-5,NA,TRBJ2-7,NA,CASTRGTGPLGEQYF,TGTGCCAGCACAAGAGGAACAGGGCCTTTGGGCGAGCAGTACTTC
TRBV28,NA,TRBJ1-1,NA,CASRFDGENTEAFF,TGTGCCAGCAGGTTTGACGGGGAGAACACTGAAGCTTTCTTT
TRBV7-9,NA,TRBJ1-1,NA,CASSLKAAGEAFF,TGTGCCAGCAGCTTAAAAGCAGCGGGGGAAGCTTTCTTT
TRBV5-6,NA,TRBJ1-1,NA,CASSLEGSRETEAFF,TGTGCCAGCAGCTTGGAAGGCTCCCGGGAAACTGAAGCTTTCTTT
TRBV5-6,NA,TRBJ1-5,NA,CASSHGGDQPQHF,TGTGCCAGCAGCCACGGGGGAGATCAGCCCCAGCATTTT
TRBV27,TRBD2,TRBJ2-3,NA,CASSFREGYVDTQYF,TGTGCCAGCAGTTTCCGGGAGGGTTATGTCGATACGCAGTATTTT
TRBV7-9,NA,TRBJ1-1,once,CASSLASPAIVPEAFF,TGTGCCAGCAGCTTAGCGTCCCCGGCCATCGTCCCTGAAGCTTTCTTT
TRBV13,NA,TRBJ2-1,once,CASSRGRLYNEQFF,TGTGCCAGCAGCCGGGGGAGATTGTACAATGAGCAGTTCTTC
TRBV29-1,NA,TRBJ2-7,NA,CSVEVGDYEQYF,TGCAGCGTTGAAGTGGGGGACTACGAGCAGTACTTC
TRBV5-4,TRBD2,TRBJ2-5,NA,CASSLSAGGAGTQYF,TGTGCCAGCAGCTTATCAGCGGGAGGGGCTGGGACCCAGTACTTC
TRBV7-2,TRBD2,TRBJ2-1,NA,CASSPQGGLAPSYNEQFF,TGTGCCAGCAGCCCCCAAGGCGGACTAGCCCCTTCCTACAATGAGCAGTTCTTC
TRBV4-1,TRBD1,TRBJ2-3,NA,CASSTVPGAAGTVSTDTQYF,TGCGCCAGCAGCACTGTTCCAGGGGCCGCCGGGACAGTAAGCACAGATACGCAGTATTTT
TRBV28,NA,TRBJ2-7,NA,CATTLVGVPYEQYF,TGTGCCACTACGTTAGTAGGGGTTCCCTACGAGCAGTACTTC
TRBV5-1,NA,TRBJ2-2,NA,CASSWERTVTGELFF,TGCGCCAGCAGCTGGGAAAGGACAGTTACCGGGGAGCTGTTTTTT
TRBV7-3,NA,TRBJ2-7,NA,CASSPSGSSYEQYF,TGTGCCAGCAGCCCTTCGGGGAGCTCCTACGAGCAGTACTTC
TRBV9,TRBD1,TRBJ1-5,NA,CASSFNPLFPASRDRGNQPQHF,TGTGCCAGCAGCTTCAACCCGTTATTTCCTGCTAGCCGGGACAGGGGAAATCAGCCCCAGCATTTT
TRBV11-2,TRBD2,TRBJ2-1,NA,CASSPWERGAEQFF,TGTGCCAGCAGCCCCTGGGAGCGGGGAGCCGAGCAGTTCTTC
TRBV19,NA,TRBJ1-1,NA,CASSQGNTEAFF,TGTGCCAGTAGTCAGGGGAACACTGAAGCTTTCTTT
TRBV27,NA,TRBJ2-3,NA,CASSLSPGRLGGPTQYF,TGTGCCAGCAGTTTGTCGCCGGGACGCCTAGGGGGGCCGACGCAGTATTTT
TRBV7-9,TRBD1,TRBJ2-7,NA,CASSLAVGQATYEQYF,TGTGCCAGCAGCTTAGCGGTTGGACAGGCCACCTACGAGCAGTACTTC
TRBV5-1,NA,TRBJ2-7,NA,CASSLAGEAYEQYF,TGCGCCAGCAGCCTTGCCGGGGAGGCGTACGAGCAGTACTTC
TRBV4-2,TRBD2,TRBJ2-7,NA,CASSPGTSAYEQYF,TGTGCCAGCAGCCCCGGGACTAGCGCGTACGAGCAGTACTTC
TRBV27,NA,TRBJ2-7,once,CASSLTVTYEQYF,TGTGCCAGCAGTTTAACAGTTACCTACGAGCAGTACTTC
TRBV27,NA,TRBJ2-7,NA,CASSLGLAFEQYF,TGTGCCAGCAGTTTAGGGCTAGCATTCGAGCAGTACTTC
TRBV28,TRBD1,TRBJ2-7,NA,CASSLHRGFYEQYF,TGTGCCAGCAGTTTGCACAGGGGTTTTTACGAGCAGTACTTC
TRBV5-6,TRBD1,TRBJ1-1,NA,CASSFSQTGIPEAFF,TGTGCCAGCAGCTTTTCCCAGACAGGGATTCCTGAAGCTTTCTTT
TRBV28,NA,TRBJ2-5,NA,CASSLEQGSQETQYF,TGTGCCAGCAGTTTAGAACAGGGTTCCCAAGAGACCCAGTACTTC
TRBV9,TRBD2,TRBJ2-3,NA,CASSWGGAGTDTQYF,TGTGCCAGCAGCTGGGGAGGGGCGGGCACAGATACGCAGTATTTT
TRBV19,TRBD2,TRBJ2-7,NA,CASSWVAGSYEQYF,TGTGCCAGTAGTTGGGTAGCGGGATCCTACGAGCAGTACTTC
TRBV10-3,NA,TRBJ2-7,NA,CAISYGLSSYEQYF,TGTGCCATCAGTTACGGTCTCAGCTCCTACGAGCAGTACTTC